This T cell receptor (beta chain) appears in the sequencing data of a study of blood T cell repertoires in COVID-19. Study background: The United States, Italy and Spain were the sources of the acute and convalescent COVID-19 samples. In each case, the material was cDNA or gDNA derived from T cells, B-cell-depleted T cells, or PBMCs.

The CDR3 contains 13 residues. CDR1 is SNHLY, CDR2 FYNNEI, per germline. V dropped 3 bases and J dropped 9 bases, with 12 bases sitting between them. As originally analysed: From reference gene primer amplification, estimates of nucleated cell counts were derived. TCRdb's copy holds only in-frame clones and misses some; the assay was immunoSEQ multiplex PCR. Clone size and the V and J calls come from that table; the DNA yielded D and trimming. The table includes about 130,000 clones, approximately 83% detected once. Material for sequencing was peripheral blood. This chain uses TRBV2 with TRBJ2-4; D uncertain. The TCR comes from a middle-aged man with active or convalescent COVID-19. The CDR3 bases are TGTGCCAGCAGTGATGTAGGTAGGAGCATTCAGTACTTC. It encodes CASSDVGRSIQYF.